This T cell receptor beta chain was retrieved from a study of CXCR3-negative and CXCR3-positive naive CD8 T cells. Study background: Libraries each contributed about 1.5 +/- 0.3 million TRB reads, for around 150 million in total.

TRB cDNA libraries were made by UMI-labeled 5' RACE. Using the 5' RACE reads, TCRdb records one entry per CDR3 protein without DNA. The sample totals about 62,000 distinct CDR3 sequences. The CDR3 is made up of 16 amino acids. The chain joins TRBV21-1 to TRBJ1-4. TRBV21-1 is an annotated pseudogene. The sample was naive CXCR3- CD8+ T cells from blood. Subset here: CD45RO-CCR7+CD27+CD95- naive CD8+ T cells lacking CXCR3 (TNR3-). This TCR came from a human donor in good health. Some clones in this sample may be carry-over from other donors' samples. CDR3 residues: CASRGDDTATNEKLFF.